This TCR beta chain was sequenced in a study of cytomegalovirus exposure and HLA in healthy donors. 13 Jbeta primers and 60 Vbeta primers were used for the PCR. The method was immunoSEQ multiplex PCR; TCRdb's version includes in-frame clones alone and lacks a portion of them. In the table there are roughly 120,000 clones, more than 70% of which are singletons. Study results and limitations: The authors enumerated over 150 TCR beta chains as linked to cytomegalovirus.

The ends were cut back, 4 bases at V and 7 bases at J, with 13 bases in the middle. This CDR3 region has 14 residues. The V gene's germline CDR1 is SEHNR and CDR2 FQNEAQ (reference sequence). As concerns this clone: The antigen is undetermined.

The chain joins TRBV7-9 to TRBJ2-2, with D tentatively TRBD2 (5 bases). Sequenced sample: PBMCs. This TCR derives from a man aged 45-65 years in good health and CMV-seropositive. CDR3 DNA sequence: TGTGCCAGCAGCTCCATCGGGGTTGGCGGGGAGCTGTTTTTT. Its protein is CASSSIGVGGELFF. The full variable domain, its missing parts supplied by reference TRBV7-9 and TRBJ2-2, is DTGVSQNPRHKITKRGQNVTFRCDPISEHNRLYWYRQTLGQGPEFLTYFQNEAQLEKSRLLSDRFSAERPKGSFSTLEIQRTEQGDSAMYLCASSSIGVGGELFFGEGSRLTVL.